One sample yielded the 13 T cell receptor beta chains listed below, sequenced in a study of cytomegalovirus exposure and HLA in healthy donors. Amplification used 60 Vbeta primers and 13 Jbeta primers. Sequencing used immunoSEQ multiplex PCR; TCRdb keeps in-frame clones, though not all of them. The data show 100,000 to 150,000 clones, with 75% to 85% seen just once and approximately 4% held by the top ten. The sequenced material came from PBMCs. The receptors come from a woman in her 40s in good health and CMV-seronegative.

V is TRBV5-4 and J is TRBJ1-3, with 9 bases matching TRBD1. The CDR3 consists of 16 residues. Germline CDR1 is SGHNT and CDR2 is YYREEE (reference sequence). V shed 1 base and J 4 bases; nucleotides not matched to a gene: 6. The CDR3: CASSLSTGGQGNTIYF. For the CDR3, the DNA is TGTGCCAGCAGCTTGTCAACAGGGGGCCAAGGAAACACCATATATTTT.

V and J are TRBV28 and TRBJ1-2; TRBD1 matches 7 bases. The V gene's germline CDR1 is MDHEN and CDR2 SYDVKM. V trimming: 8 bases; J trimming: 10 bases; junction bases outside the gene matches: 10. The CDR3 has 12 amino acids. This CDR3 is CASRQGEAAYTF. In DNA, the CDR3 is TGTGCCAGCCGCCAGGGGGAGGCCGCCTACACCTTC.

The J gene is TRBJ1-5, the V gene TRBV2; D remains unclear. The CDR3 spans 12 residues. The V end was cut by 5 bases, the J end by 9 bases, with 11 bases between. CDR1 and CDR2 (germline): SNHLY, FYNNEI. As DNA, the CDR3 is TGTGCCAGCAGTCACCTTAGAGGGCCCCAGCATTTT. Translation: CASSHLRGPQHF.

J is TRBJ1-5 and V is TRBV19, with 9 bases aligning to TRBD1. The CDR3 consists of 18 residues. The junction had 11 bases not matched to a gene; V was cut back by 5 bases and J by 0 bases. Germline CDR1 reads LNHDA; CDR2 reads SQIVND (reference sequence). The chain's CDR3 is CASSAWTGALYSNQPQHF. The CDR3 DNA follows: TGTGCCAGTAGTGCCTGGACAGGGGCCCTCTATAGCAATCAGCCCCAGCATTTT.

This clone was seen once. The V call is TRBV28, the J call TRBJ1-2; the D gene is possibly TRBD1 (6 bases). CDR3 size: 14 residues. V was cut by 6 bases and J by 4 bases, with 15 bases left in between. The germline CDR1 and CDR2 sequences are MDHEN and SYDVKM. CDR3 in amino acids: CASRTGSLSYGYTF. The CDR3, as DNA: TGTGCCAGCAGAACAGGGTCCCTTTCCTATGGCTACACCTTC.

This chain joins TRBV7-2 and TRBJ2-5; 8 bases are a match to TRBD2. The V gene's germline CDR1 is SGHTA and CDR2 FQGNSA. The CDR3 runs to 15 residues. The J segment lost 4 bases and the V segment lost 4 bases, leaving 8 bases of the junction unmatched. CDR3 amino acids: CASSSGGGLSETQYF. CDR3 nucleotide sequence: TGTGCCAGCAGCTCCGGGGGGGGCTTGTCAGAGACCCAGTACTTC.

V is TRBV27 and J is TRBJ2-5; the D gene is possibly TRBD2 (6 bases). Germline V lookup: CDR1 MNHEY, CDR2 SMNVEV (reference sequence). The CDR3 extends over 12 amino acids. V lost 6 bases and J 6 bases, leaving 11 bases between the germline ends. This CDR3 is CASRRLGQTQYF. In DNA, the CDR3 is TGTGCCAGCAGGCGACTAGGTCAGACCCAGTACTTC.

Written as DNA, the CDR3 is TGCAGCGTTGAGAGGGACAGGGGGCAGACAGATACGCAGTATTTT. Protein product: CSVERDRGQTDTQYF. V gene TRBV29-1 combines with J gene TRBJ2-3; TRBD1 matches 12 bases. V lost 3 bases to trimming and J lost 3 bases; unmatched junction nucleotides: 4. Germline V gene data show CDR1 as SQVTM and CDR2 as ANQGSEA. The CDR3 is 15 amino acids.

V usage is TRBV6-5 and J usage is TRBJ1-2; 12 nucleotides line up with TRBD1. The CDR3 totals 15 residues. Losses at the gene ends were 4 bases for V and 8 bases for J; bases not matched to a gene: 8. From germline, CDR1 is MNHEY and CDR2 SVGAGI. CDR3 bases: TGTGCCAGCAGTTTCAGGGACAGGGGGCGAGAGGGCTACACCTTC. This sequence encodes CASSFRDRGREGYTF.

The V and J genes are TRBV7-9 and TRBJ2-5; 11 nucleotides match TRBD2. Germline V gene lookup returns CDR1 SEHNR and CDR2 FQNEAQ (reference sequence). This CDR3 comprises 15 residues. V was pared by 5 bases and J by 5 bases, with 7 bases of the junction left unmatched. The CDR3 sequence is CASSIRLAGSETQYF. CDR3 bases: TGTGCCAGCAGCATCCGACTAGCGGGGAGCGAGACCCAGTACTTC.

The chain carries TRBV4-1 and TRBJ2-1; D not resolved. Deletions cut 5 bases from V and 0 bases from J, with 20 bases between. The germline gives CDR1 MGHRA, CDR2 YSYEKL. The CDR3 has 18 amino acids. The CDR3 sequence: CASSESEAAFGSYNEQFF. CDR3 nucleotides: TGCGCCAGCAGCGAAAGTGAGGCGGCCTTCGGCTCCTACAATGAGCAGTTCTTC.

The rearrangement uses TRBV2 and TRBJ1-5; weak D call: TRBD1 (6 bases). Looked up from germline, CDR1 is SNHLY and CDR2 is FYNNEI. Deletions cut 5 bases from V and 2 bases from J, with 13 bases between. The CDR3 is 15 residues long. CDR3 DNA: TGTGCCAGCAGTTCAGCAAACAGGGGCAATCAGCCCCAGCATTTT. Translating gives CASSSANRGNQPQHF.

In DNA, the CDR3 is TGTGCCAGCAGCGTAGGTACGGGAGTTCCCAATGAAAAACTGTTTTTT. This sequence encodes CASSVGTGVPNEKLFF. V is TRBV9 and J is TRBJ1-4, with no clear D. The V and J ends lost 0 bases and 5 bases respectively, with 14 bases between them. Germline CDR1 SGDLS, CDR2 YYNGEE. There are 16 residues in the CDR3.